These 27 T cell receptor beta chains were all obtained from the same sample, sequenced in a study of cytomegalovirus exposure and HLA in healthy donors. With 60 Vbeta and 13 Jbeta primers, the PCR was carried out. Assay: immunoSEQ multiplex PCR; the TCRdb copy retains only in-frame clones and omits some. The repertoire table contains approximately 96,000 clones. What was sequenced was PBMCs. The receptors come from a girl aged 10-17 years in good health and CMV-seropositive.

V is TRBV5-1 and J is TRBJ2-7, with 7 bases fitting TRBD1. Germline V CDR1 and CDR2: SGHRS, YFSETQ. Unmatched junction bases numbered 3, after V lost 4 bases and J lost 2 bases. This CDR3 has 13 residues. The CDR3 loop is CASSPGTAYEQYF. The CDR3 region has the DNA TGCGCCAGCAGCCCGGGGACAGCCTACGAGCAGTACTTC.

This chain uses TRBV2 with TRBJ1-6; D is uncertain. This CDR3 contains 15 residues. V dropped 1 base and J dropped 5 bases, with 9 bases sitting between them. Germline V gives CDR1 SNHLY, CDR2 FYNNEI. The CDR3 is CASSEGAKNNSPLHF. The CDR3 DNA follows: TGTGCCAGCAGTGAAGGGGCAAAGAATAATTCACCCCTCCACTTT.

This sequence joins TRBV7-2 and TRBJ1-2, with D uncertain. V dropped 2 bases and J dropped 8 bases, with 9 bases sitting between them. Germline V gene lookup returns CDR1 SGHTA and CDR2 FQGNSA. There are 12 residues in the CDR3. The CDR3, as DNA: TGTGCCAGCAGCTTACCCCCCCAAGGCTACACCTTC. Its translation: CASSLPPQGYTF.

This rearrangement joins TRBV5-6 to TRBJ1-2, with D unresolved. Germline V gene lookup returns CDR1 SGHDT and CDR2 YYEEEE. This CDR3 spans 14 amino acids. Deletions cut 4 bases from V and 8 bases from J, with 18 bases between. CDR3 in DNA: TGTGCCAGCAGCCCATCGGCCGGGTACAACGGCTACACCTTC. Its translation: CASSPSAGYNGYTF.

The CDR3 DNA follows: TGCGCCAGCAGCCACCGGGGGAACACTGAAGCTTTCTTT. Translated, it gives CASSHRGNTEAFF. The rearrangement links TRBV4-3 to TRBJ1-1; no definite D call. Trimming pared 3 bases from V and 1 base from J, leaving 6 bases between. Germline CDR1 reads LGHNA; CDR2 reads YSLEER. The CDR3 contains 13 residues.

On this clone itself: Mismatch with germline at one junction end may stem from a read error. The gene calls are TRBV4-1 and TRBJ2-1; weak D call: TRBD1 (8 bases). Germline assignment: CDR1 MGHRA and CDR2 YSYEKL. The CDR3 consists of 18 residues. The CDR3 reads CASRQAYRGREGPNEQFF. The DNA of the CDR3 is TGCGCCAGCAGGCAAGCATACAGGGGGAGGGAGGGGCCCAATGAGCAGTTCTTC.

J is TRBJ2-3 and V is TRBV30; maybe TRBD2 (5 bases). V lost 4 bases and J 4 bases, leaving 9 bases between the germline ends. CDR3 length equals 12 residues. The germline V gene has CDR1 GTSNPN and CDR2 SVGIG (reference sequence). The CDR3 nucleotides read TGTGCCTGGAATAAGAGGGCAGATACGCAGTATTTT. It is translated as CAWNKRADTQYF.

The chain links TRBV5-6 to TRBJ1-2; 7 positions match TRBD1. The CDR3 is 14 residues long. Germline V gene lookup returns CDR1 SGHDT and CDR2 YYEEEE. The V segment lost 5 bases and the J segment 3 bases; nucleotides outside the gene matches: 7. CDR3 loop: CASRGQGVDYGYTF. Written as DNA, the CDR3 is TGTGCCAGCAGGGGCCAGGGGGTCGACTATGGCTACACCTTC.

The J gene is TRBJ2-5, the V gene TRBV4-3; 9 bases map to TRBD2. Germline-derived CDR1 and CDR2 are LGHNA and YSLEER. The V segment lost 3 bases and the J segment 1 base; nucleotides outside the gene matches: 0. This CDR3 has 14 residues. CDR3: CASSQGLAQETQYF. CDR3 DNA sequence: TGCGCCAGCAGCCAGGGACTAGCCCAAGAGACCCAGTACTTC.

V usage is TRBV9 and J usage is TRBJ2-5; 7 bases map to TRBD1. The CDR3 covers 14 residues. Germline CDR1 is SGDLS and CDR2 is YYNGEE. V shed 4 bases, J shed 2 bases, and the junction held 5 bases outside the gene matches. The CDR3 protein is CASSPETGQETQYF. The CDR3 DNA sequence: TGTGCCAGCAGCCCAGAGACAGGGCAAGAGACCCAGTACTTC.

This rearrangement joins TRBV9 to TRBJ2-5; TRBD2 agrees at 10 bases. There are 16 residues in the CDR3. With 1 base clipped from V and 5 bases from J, the junction kept 8 bases outside the gene matches. Germline values: CDR1 SGDLS, CDR2 YYNGEE. Here the CDR3 DNA reads TGTGCCAGCAGCGTACCGGCTAGCGGGGGTGGGGAGACCCAGTACTTC. Its translation is CASSVPASGGGETQYF.

The chain couples TRBV5-1 to TRBJ1-1; D unclear. This CDR3 is 13 amino acids long. The V end was cut by 5 bases, the J end by 0 bases, with 8 bases between. Germline V lookup: CDR1 SGHRS, CDR2 YFSETQ. CDR3 in DNA: TGCGCCAGCAGGGCCGGGGTGAACACTGAAGCTTTCTTT. This codes for CASRAGVNTEAFF.

The chain links TRBV19 to TRBJ1-2, with 11 positions matching TRBD1. V trimming: 4 bases; J trimming: 12 bases; junction bases outside the gene matches: 16. Germline CDR1 LNHDA, CDR2 SQIVND (reference sequence). This CDR3 spans 16 amino acids. The DNA of the CDR3 is TGTGCCAGTAGTACCTTGCAACTTCCGGGACAGGGGGATCACACCTTC. It encodes CASSTLQLPGQGDHTF.

The chain recombines TRBV7-9 with TRBJ2-7; 7 bases agree with TRBD1. Germline loops: CDR1 SEHNR, CDR2 FQNEAQ (reference sequence). There are 16 residues in the CDR3. V shed 2 bases, J shed 3 bases, and the junction held 10 bases outside the gene matches. The CDR3 spells CASSLNRGQNNYEQYF. For the CDR3, the DNA is TGTGCCAGCAGCTTAAATCGGGGACAGAACAACTACGAGCAGTACTTC.

The chain is built from TRBV19 and TRBJ1-2; 10 positions agree with TRBD1. J was trimmed by 5 bases and V by 3 bases; bases with no gene match: 6. Looked up from germline, CDR1 is LNHDA and CDR2 is SQIVND (reference sequence). There are 15 residues in the CDR3. As DNA, the CDR3 is TGTGCCAGTAGTATTGGACAGGGGGTATGGTATGGCTACACCTTC. Translating it yields CASSIGQGVWYGYTF. The full variable domain, rest sourced from reference TRBV19 and TRBJ1-2, is DGGITQSPKYLFRKEGQNVTLSCEQNLNHDAMYWYRQDPGQGLRLIYYSQIVNDFQKGDIAEGYSVSREKKESFPLTVTSAQKNPTAFYLCASSIGQGVWYGYTFGSGTRLTVV.

The rearrangement joins TRBV7-6 to TRBJ2-7; D is uncertain. The CDR3 runs to 13 residues. Germline assignment: CDR1 SGHVS and CDR2 FNYEAQ. Trimming took off 5 bases at V and 0 bases at J, with 8 bases between the two ends. CDR3 protein: CASSVSVSYEQYF. CDR3 nucleotide sequence: TGTGCCAGCAGCGTTAGTGTCTCCTACGAGCAGTACTTC.

The chain employs TRBV5-4 and TRBJ2-7; 10 bases are a match to TRBD1. CDR1 SGHNT and CDR2 YYREEE come from the germline V gene (reference sequence). Losses at the gene ends were 2 bases for V and 6 bases for J; bases not matched to a gene: 5. The CDR3 extends over 14 amino acids. The CDR3 reads CASSLDRGLSEQYF. The DNA for the CDR3 is TGTGCCAGCAGCTTAGACAGGGGGCTTTCCGAGCAGTACTTC.

As regards this clone: Other DNA sequences within the sample encode an identical CDR3. In nucleotides, the CDR3 is TGCAGCGTCCTGGGGGGGCCTGAGACCCAGTACTTC. Residues: CSVLGGPETQYF. The chain joins TRBV29-1 to TRBJ2-5, with D maybe TRBD2 (7 bases). This CDR3 contains 12 residues. V was shortened by 6 bases and J by 5 bases, with 13 bases between the two germline ends. Germline lookup yields CDR1 SQVTM and CDR2 ANQGSEA.

The rearrangement links TRBV4-1 to TRBJ2-7, with D maybe TRBD2 (5 bases). V shed 8 bases and J shed 2 bases, with 13 bases lying between them. CDR1 is MGHRA, CDR2 YSYEKL, per germline. There are 13 residues in the CDR3. DNA of the CDR3: TGCGCCAGCTCCCCGGGGAGAGCCTACGAGCAGTACTTC. Its translation is CASSPGRAYEQYF.

The chain is built from TRBV19 and TRBJ2-1; no clear D. The V gene lost 4 bases and the J gene lost 6 bases, with 10 bases spanning the gap. The CDR3 is 13 residues long. Germline values: CDR1 LNHDA, CDR2 SQIVND (reference sequence). In DNA, the CDR3 is TGTGCCAGTAGTACGATCTACTCCAATGAGCAGTTCTTC. This gives the protein CASSTIYSNEQFF.

V gene TRBV9 combines with J gene TRBJ1-1; D is possibly TRBD1 (5 bases). Trimming removed 0 bases at V and 9 bases at J, with 15 bases between. Germline CDR1 and CDR2: SGDLS and YYNGEE. The CDR3 is 14 amino acids. The CDR3 region is CASSVDGGDPQAFF. CDR3 in DNA: TGTGCCAGCAGCGTAGACGGGGGTGACCCCCAAGCTTTCTTT.

This chain links TRBV7-9 with TRBJ1-2; no definite D call. The germline V gene has CDR1 SEHNR and CDR2 FQNEAQ (reference sequence). Trimming took 4 bases from V and 6 from J, leaving 15 bases between them. The CDR3 sequence is 14 residues long. Here the CDR3 reads CASSSLWQDNGYTF. In nucleotides, the CDR3 is TGTGCCAGCAGCTCCCTGTGGCAGGATAATGGCTACACCTTC.

The chain is built from TRBV27 and TRBJ2-5, with a tentative D call TRBD2 (6 bases). V lost 3 bases and J 3 bases, leaving 14 bases between the germline ends. Germline V lookup: CDR1 MNHEY, CDR2 SMNVEV (reference sequence). The CDR3 sequence is 15 residues long. The CDR3: CASSLAGRLEETQYF. The CDR3 nucleotides read TGTGCCAGCAGTTTGGCGGGGCGCTTGGAAGAGACCCAGTACTTC.

The CDR3 is CASSPPTGYEQFF. DNA for the CDR3: TGTGCCAGCTCACCACCGACAGGGTATGAGCAGTTCTTC. V is TRBV18 and J is TRBJ2-1; TRBD1 aligns across 7 bases. The length of the CDR3 is 13 residues. CDR1 and CDR2 from the germline V gene are KGHSH and LQKENI. Unmatched junction bases numbered 1, after V lost 0 bases and J lost 8 bases.

The CDR3 sequence: CASSLDRNTEAFF. The CDR3 nucleotides are TGCGCCAGCAGTCTGGACAGGAACACTGAAGCTTTCTTT. The chain recombines TRBV5-1 with TRBJ1-1; D is possibly TRBD1 (6 bases). CDR1 is SGHRS and CDR2 is YFSETQ in the germline V gene. This CDR3 has 13 amino acids. The germline V and J ends were trimmed by 5 bases and 1 base, with 9 bases remaining between them.

V usage is TRBV9 and J usage is TRBJ1-1; the D gene is possibly TRBD1 (6 bases). V lost 0 bases, J lost 8 bases, and 14 bases lay in between. Germline values: CDR1 SGDLS, CDR2 YYNGEE. The CDR3 spans 14 residues. The CDR3 loop is CASSVGGGGREAFF. CDR3 in DNA: TGTGCCAGCAGCGTAGGAGGGGGGGGAAGAGAAGCTTTCTTT.

The chain uses TRBV5-6 and TRBJ2-1; D not certain. V was pared by 4 bases and J by 4 bases, with 12 bases between. Germline CDR1 and CDR2: SGHDT and YYEEEE. The CDR3 has 14 residues. The CDR3 sequence: CASSLVAAYNEQFF. DNA for the CDR3: TGTGCCAGCAGCCTAGTAGCAGCGTACAATGAGCAGTTCTTC. The full variable domain, rest sourced from reference TRBV5-6 and TRBJ2-1, is DAGVTQSPTHLIKTRGQQVTLRCSPKSGHDTVSWYQQALGQGPQFIFQYYEEEERQRGNFPDRFSGHQFPNYSSELNVNALLLGDSALYLCASSLVAAYNEQFFGPGTRLTVL.